The 17 T cell receptor beta chains reported below all come from one sample, sequenced in a study of blood T cells in healthy people across ages. PCR was performed a second time for about 7 to 11 cycles using a sample-barcoded 5' primer and a J-beta primer mix. TCRdb used MiXCR to reprocess the 5' RACE reads, holding one entry per CDR3 protein. The sample records over a million distinct CDR3 sequences, about 42% being singletons. The sample was blood. Source of these receptors: a woman under 30 in good health.

This clonotype showed up just a few times. J is TRBJ2-1 and V is TRBV20-1, with TRBD2 identical over 8 bases. Trimming removed 4 bases from V and 5 bases from J; junction bases left unmatched: 10. Looked up from germline, CDR1 is DFQATT and CDR2 is SNEGSKA (reference sequence). The CDR3 totals 15 residues. The CDR3 DNA reads TGCAGTGCTATTCCCGGGACTAGGTTAAACAATGAGCAGTTCTTC. It encodes CSAIPGTRLNNEQFF.

The chain has TRBV6-6 and TRBJ2-7; 10 bases map to TRBD2. With V trimmed by 7 bases and J by 5 bases, 14 bases remained unmatched. The CDR3 is 16 residues long. Germline V CDR1 and CDR2: MNHNY, SVGAGI (reference sequence). CDR3 loop: CASKAGGPVIIDEQYF. As DNA, the CDR3 is TGTGCCAGCAAAGCGGGAGGGCCGGTGATCATCGACGAGCAGTACTTC.

This chain joins TRBV12-3 or TRBV12-4 and TRBJ2-1; perhaps TRBD2 as D (6 bases). This CDR3 has 13 amino acids. V shed 7 bases and J shed 6 bases, with 13 bases lying between them. CDR3 region: CASKDGGGNEQFF. In DNA, the CDR3 is TGTGCCAGCAAGGACGGGGGTGGCAATGAGCAGTTCTTC.

Only a few counts were recorded for this clonotype. The junction departs from the called germline gene at one end, perhaps through a read error. The CDR3 sequence: CASSLVVPTGSSYNEQFF. The CDR3, as DNA: TGTGCTAGCAGCTTAGTGGTTCCGACAGGGAGCTCCTACAATGAGCAGTTCTTC. V is TRBV7-7 and J is TRBJ2-1; 7 nucleotides agree with TRBD1. Germline V CDR1 and CDR2: SSHAT, FNYEAQ (reference sequence). There are 18 residues in the CDR3.

This sequence joins TRBV20-1 and TRBJ2-1, with 11 bases matching TRBD2. V shed 3 bases and J 5 bases; nucleotides not matched to a gene: 6. Germline-derived CDR1 and CDR2 are DFQATT and SNEGSKA (reference sequence). This CDR3 has 15 amino acids. CDR3 sequence: CSARVAGGPHNEQFF. The DNA of the CDR3 is TGCAGTGCTAGGGTAGCGGGGGGGCCCCACAATGAGCAGTTCTTC.

This clonotype was counted only a few times. CDR3 in DNA: TGTGCCAGCACCAATAGCAATCAGCCCCAGCATTTT. As protein: CASTNSNQPQHF. The V call is TRBV6-2 or TRBV6-3, the J call TRBJ1-5; D unclear. This CDR3 has 12 residues. Germline V gives CDR1 MNHEY, CDR2 SVGEGT. The germline V and J ends were trimmed by 7 bases and 0 bases, with 4 bases remaining between them.

The chain couples TRBV3-1 to TRBJ2-3, with unresolved D. Germline V lookup: CDR1 LGHDT, CDR2 YNNKEL (reference sequence). The CDR3 is 18 amino acids. Trimming removed 1 base from V and 3 bases from J, with 20 bases in between. The CDR3 DNA is TGTGCCAGCAGCCAAGGGGCCGTTAGTGGGCTCGGGACAGATACGCAGTATTTT. It yields the protein CASSQGAVSGLGTDTQYF.

This clonotype was counted between two and nine times. The chain employs TRBV6-6 and TRBJ2-3, with no clear D. V gave up 8 bases and J gave up 2 bases, with 14 bases separating them. This CDR3 has 14 amino acids. Germline CDR1 reads MNHNY; CDR2 reads SVGAGI (reference sequence). The CDR3 protein is CASRHPEFTDTQYF. CDR3 nucleotides: TGTGCCAGCCGACACCCCGAGTTCACAGATACGCAGTATTTT.

The chain couples TRBV10-3 to TRBJ2-3, with 12 bases identical to TRBD2. There are 15 residues in the CDR3. Germline trimming cut 4 bases from V and 2 bases from J; bases unmatched to any gene: 1. Germline-derived CDR1 and CDR2 are ENHRY and SYGVKD. CDR3 nucleotide sequence: TGTGCCATCAGTGCTAGCGGGGGGGTCACAGATACGCAGTATTTT. Its protein product is CAISASGGVTDTQYF.

The rearrangement links TRBV28 to TRBJ2-4, with TRBD2 matching 8 bases. Per the germline V gene, CDR1 is MDHEN and CDR2 is SYDVKM. There are 15 residues in the CDR3. After removal of 3 bases from V and 13 bases from J, the junction contained 14 bases not matched to a gene. The CDR3 coding sequence is TGTGCCAGCAGTTTCGGTTTCGGGAGGGAGGATGAGCAGTACTTC. Translation: CASSFGFGREDEQYF.

The chain has TRBV27 and TRBJ1-6, with TRBD1 identical over 8 bases. Germline loops: CDR1 MNHEY, CDR2 SMNVEV (reference sequence). V lost 5 bases, J lost 11 bases, and 8 bases stayed unmatched. This CDR3 has 14 amino acids. CDR3 sequence: CASSIDRGGAPLHF. The DNA for the CDR3 is TGTGCCAGCAGTATCGACAGGGGAGGTGCACCCCTCCACTTT.

This chain connects TRBV4-1 to TRBJ2-4; the match to TRBD1 covers 9 bases. The DNA matches TRBJ2-7 better at its end, which makes the J call doubtful. The CDR3 runs 18 residues. Germline V gives CDR1 MGHRA, CDR2 YSYEKL. The CDR3 reads CASSQDSPTGGVWYEQYF. For the CDR3, the DNA is TGCGCCAGCAGCCAAGATTCCCCCACAGGGGGCGTGTGGTACGAGCAGTACTTC.

This clonotype turned up a few times. V usage is TRBV12-3 or TRBV12-4 and J usage is TRBJ2-7; the D call may be TRBD1 or TRBD2 (5 bases each). The germline V and J ends were trimmed by 8 bases and 7 bases, with 18 bases remaining between them. The CDR3 is 13 residues long. The CDR3 DNA reads as TGTGCCAGCCCGGGACCGACCATTAATGAGCAGTACTTC. It specifies CASPGPTINEQYF.

The V call is TRBV5-1, the J call TRBJ2-7; D is perhaps TRBD1 (6 bases). CDR1 is SGHRS, CDR2 YFSETQ, per germline. Trimming cost V 5 bases and J 3 bases, with 9 bases left between them. This CDR3 spans 12 amino acids. CDR3 bases: TGCGCCAGCAGTGGACAGCACTACGAGCAGTACTTC. This translates into CASSGQHYEQYF.

A single count supports this clonotype. This chain connects TRBV12-3 or TRBV12-4 to TRBJ2-3; 7 bases agree with TRBD1. V lost 6 bases, J lost 3 bases, and 9 bases stayed unmatched. There are 15 residues in the CDR3. The CDR3 is CASSPGTELTDTQYF. CDR3 in DNA: TGTGCCAGCAGCCCCGGGACAGAATTGACAGATACGCAGTATTTT.

This clonotype was counted a few times. This rearrangement joins TRBV4-3 to TRBJ1-4, with 7 bases aligning to TRBD1. Germline V gene sequence: CDR1 LGHNA, CDR2 YSLEER. The CDR3 totals 16 residues. V gave up 1 base and J gave up 7 bases; unmatched junction bases: 9. This CDR3 is CASSQVGGGGGEKLFF. CDR3 nucleotides: TGCGCCAGCAGCCAAGTAGGAGGAGGGGGCGGTGAAAAACTGTTTTTT.

The gene calls are TRBV20-1 and TRBJ2-4; no clear D. The CDR3 has 15 residues. V was trimmed by 5 bases and J by 2 bases, leaving 16 bases between them. From germline, CDR1 is DFQATT and CDR2 SNEGSKA (reference sequence). The CDR3 protein is CSAQDGSGPKNIQYF. CDR3 DNA: TGCAGTGCTCAGGATGGCTCCGGTCCCAAAAACATTCAGTACTTC.